This entry lists 7 T cell receptor beta chains sequenced from one sample in a study of T cells in Graves' hyperthyroidism and ophthalmopathy. Regions amplified from RNA transcripts were the TCR beta CDR3 regions. The TCR CDR3 was amplified in a first-round RT-PCR using the HTBI primer set. TCRdb passed the multiplex PCR reads through MiXCR, listing each CDR3 protein once. Of about 290,000 distinct CDR3 sequences in the sample, about an eighth were seen once. Sequencing was carried out using blood. These receptor sequences come from a woman aged 25 to 39 with Graves' hyperthyroidism that later progressed to Graves' ophthalmopathy.

Turning to this clonotype: A clone one base away is much larger, so this may be a read error. The chain has TRBV6-2 or TRBV6-3 and TRBJ1-4; D not certain. V was cut by 0 bases and J by 0 bases, with 5 bases left in between. CDR1 MNHEY and CDR2 SVGEGT come from the germline V gene. The CDR3 consists of 15 residues. CDR3: CASSYSLATNEKLFF. DNA for the CDR3: TGTGCCAGCAGTTACTCGCTCGCAACTAATGAAAAACTGTTTTTT.

This clonotype appeared many times. This rearrangement joins TRBV27 to TRBJ1-5, with a tentative D call TRBD1 (5 bases). V lost 5 bases and J lost 2, with 19 bases in between. Germline V gene sequence: CDR1 MNHEY, CDR2 SMNVEV (reference sequence). The CDR3 spans 17 residues. CDR3 residues: CASSTKNGGGGNQPQHF. CDR3 bases: TGTGCCAGCAGTACTAAAAATGGGGGAGGCGGCAATCAGCCCCAGCATTTT.

This clonotype has ten or more counts. This chain links TRBV9 with TRBJ1-1, with D possibly TRBD1 on 5 matching bases. Per the germline V gene, CDR1 is SGDLS and CDR2 is YYNGEE. The germline V and J ends were trimmed by 0 bases and 3 bases, with 9 bases remaining between them. This CDR3 is 14 amino acids long. CDR3 protein: CASSVGDLDTEAFF. As DNA, the CDR3 is TGTGCCAGCAGCGTAGGGGACCTTGACACTGAAGCTTTCTTT.

This clonotype was picked up many times. The rearrangement links TRBV7-9 to TRBJ2-1, with 8 bases lining up with TRBD1. V dropped 5 bases and J dropped 3; count of bases not matched to a gene: 3. The germline V gene has CDR1 SEHNR and CDR2 FQNEAQ (reference sequence). The CDR3 loop spans 14 amino acids. CDR3 region: CASSVGQDYNEQFF. The DNA of the CDR3 is TGTGCCAGCAGCGTGGGACAGGACTACAATGAGCAGTTCTTC.

Comment on this clonotype: A much larger clonotype is one base distant, so this may be a read error. The genes are TRBV28 and TRBJ2-1; 7 nucleotides agree with TRBD2. The trim removed 1 base at V and 9 bases at J, leaving 9 bases unmatched. The germline V gene has CDR1 MDHEN and CDR2 SYDVKM. This CDR3 contains 15 residues. The CDR3 coding sequence is TGTGCCAGCAGTTTATCGACTAGCAGGAGGCTTGAGCAGTTCTTC. Amino acid sequence: CASSLSTSRRLEQFF.

This clonotype was detected many times. The chain recombines TRBV30 with TRBJ1-5; weak D call: TRBD1 (6 bases). V lost 2 bases, J lost 4 bases, and 9 bases lay in between. The length of the CDR3 is 13 residues. CDR1 and CDR2 (germline): GTSNPN, SVGIG (reference sequence). CDR3 sequence reads: CAWSLQGNQPQHF. The CDR3 DNA reads as TGTGCCTGGAGTCTACAGGGAAATCAGCCCCAGCATTTT.

The CDR3 nucleotides read TGTGCCAGTGTAAGTTCGTTGGAGAACACTGAAGCTTTCTTT. Translating gives CASVSSLENTEAFF. The chain uses TRBV19 and TRBJ1-1; D not certain. The CDR3 has 14 amino acids. In germline, CDR1 is LNHDA, CDR2 SQIVND (reference sequence). The V gene lost 8 bases and the J gene lost 1 base, with 14 bases spanning the gap.